The next 11 T cell receptor beta chains were all read from a single sample in a study of cytomegalovirus exposure and HLA in healthy donors (TCRdb year 2017). Library generation was performed with the immunoSEQ multiplex PCR assay. For the multiplex PCR, a mixture combining 60 forward primers for TCR Vbeta segments and 13 reverse primers for TCR Jbeta segments was used. TCRdb carries this immuneACCESS record with in-frame sequences only. Its versions omit some clonotypes, under half of them owing to an unresolved V gene in the studies checked, with the rest unexplained. The table for this sample lists 88,000 or so clones; approximately 66% of them were counted only once. The ten top clones hold roughly 4.5% of the sample. Sequencing was done on a sample of PBMCs. All receptors come from a male donor in good health and CMV-seropositive.

The V and J genes are TRBV6-4 and TRBJ1-5; the match to TRBD1 covers 8 bases. V shed 3 bases and J 6 bases; nucleotides not matched to a gene: 1. Germline values: CDR1 MRHNA, CDR2 SNTAGT. The CDR3 covers 13 residues. CDR3 loop: CASSEGTGQPQHF. The DNA of the CDR3 is TGTGCCAGCAGTGAGGGGACAGGTCAGCCCCAGCATTTT.

The chain combines TRBV10-3 with TRBJ1-3, with unresolved D. V shed 0 bases and J shed 0 bases, with 12 bases lying between them. Germline V lookup: CDR1 ENHRY, CDR2 SYGVKD. The CDR3 consists of 17 residues. The DNA for the CDR3 is TGTGCCATCAGTGAGTCCATGGCGGTGATCTCTGGAAACACCATATATTTT. It is translated as CAISESMAVISGNTIYF.

With regard to this clone: At one end, the junction sequence differs from germline, possibly due to a read error. Other DNA sequences of this sample code for an identical CDR3. This CDR3 is CASYSGQGNTEAFF. DNA for the CDR3: TGTGCCAGCTACTCGGGACAGGGGAACACTGAAGCCTTCTTT. The chain is built from TRBV18 and TRBJ1-1, with 10 bases aligning to TRBD1. The CDR3 sequence is 14 residues long. CDR1 is KGHSH, CDR2 LQKENI, per germline.

This chain uses TRBV25-1 with TRBJ1-3, with 7 bases fitting TRBD1. CDR1 and CDR2 from the germline V gene are MGHDK and SYGVNS. CDR3 size: 15 residues. Unmatched junction bases numbered 9, after V lost 8 bases and J lost 2 bases. The CDR3 spells CASRQGGLAGNTIYF. CDR3 nucleotides: TGTGCCAGCCGACAGGGTGGCTTGGCTGGAAACACCATATATTTT.

This clone was counted only a few times. This chain uses TRBV19 with TRBJ2-7, with TRBD2 as a possible D gene (6 bases). The V gene lost 5 bases and the J gene lost 3 bases, with 14 bases spanning the gap. In germline, CDR1 is LNHDA, CDR2 SQIVND (reference sequence). This CDR3 is 14 amino acids long. The CDR3 coding sequence is TGTGCCAGTAGTGTCGGGGAGGCGTTCTACGAGCAGTACTTC. The encoded protein is CASSVGEAFYEQYF.

The chain uses TRBV7-2 and TRBJ2-5; the D is unclear. The CDR3 runs 13 residues. Per the germline V gene, CDR1 is SGHTA and CDR2 is FQGNSA. V was trimmed by 3 bases and J by 4 bases, leaving 9 bases between them. The CDR3 DNA is TGTGCCAGCAGCTTTGGTGTTAGAGAGACCCAGTACTTC. Translation gives CASSFGVRETQYF.

In this sample, this clone turned up a few times. V gene TRBV10-1 combines with J gene TRBJ2-7; TRBD1 might be the D (6 bases). Trimming took off 2 bases at V and 3 bases at J, with 17 bases between the two ends. The CDR3 has 16 amino acids. Germline CDR1 is WNHNN and CDR2 is SYGVQD (reference sequence). The CDR3 nucleotides read TGCGCCAGCAGTGAGCCGAACCTGGACAGAATCTACGAGCAGTACTTC. Its protein is CASSEPNLDRIYEQYF.

This clone was seen a single time. V usage is TRBV27 and J usage is TRBJ2-5; 9 bases match TRBD1. The end of the DNA aligns better with TRBJ2-7, so the J call may be wrong. CDR3 length equals 15 residues. CDR1 and CDR2 from the germline V gene are MNHEY and SMNVEV (reference sequence). CDR3 amino acids: CASSSDRGYAYEQYF. In nucleotides, the CDR3 is TGTGCCAGCAGTTCGGACAGGGGTTATGCCTACGAGCAGTACTTC.

The chain has TRBV28 and TRBJ2-5; 8 bases are a match to TRBD1. Germline trimming cut 5 bases from V and 5 bases from J; bases unmatched to any gene: 13. CDR3 size: 16 residues. Germline-derived CDR1 and CDR2 are MDHEN and SYDVKM. CDR3: CASSPMGWTGRETQYF. CDR3 DNA: TGTGCCAGCAGTCCCATGGGGTGGACAGGGCGGGAGACCCAGTACTTC. Variable domain in full (rest from reference TRBV28 and TRBJ2-5): DVKVTQSSRYLVKRTGEKVFLECVQDMDHENMFWYRQDPGLGLRLIYFSYDVKMKEKGDIPEGYSVSREKKERFSLILESASTNQTSMYLCASSPMGWTGRETQYFGPGTRLLVL.

V gene TRBV7-9 combines with J gene TRBJ1-2; 10 nucleotides match TRBD1. The CDR3 spans 18 residues. CDR1 and CDR2 from the germline V gene are SEHNR and FQNEAQ (reference sequence). The V gene end was trimmed by 1 base and the J gene end by 4 bases; junction bases not matched to a gene: 12. CDR3 nucleotide sequence: TGTGCCAGCAGCTTAGGTGGGGACAGGGGCCAGAGACTCTATGGCTACACCTTC. Translated: CASSLGGDRGQRLYGYTF.

This chain connects TRBV7-2 to TRBJ2-5; D is possibly TRBD2 (5 bases). V was pared by 5 bases and J by 1 base, with 17 bases between. Per germline, CDR1 SGHTA and CDR2 FQGNSA. The CDR3 has 16 amino acids. The CDR3 nucleotides read TGTGCCAGCAGCCCCGGGATTGGCCGAGGCCAAGAGACCCAGTACTTC. Protein: CASSPGIGRGQETQYF.